The T cell receptor (beta chain) under discussion was sequenced for a study of CD8+ T cells in alopecia areata. Specified treatment: oral pan-JAK inhibitor, 5-10 mg twice daily. Germline V gene sequence: CDR1 SGHRS, CDR2 YFSETQ. CDR3 length equals 13 residues. Trimming took 2 bases from V and 8 from J, leaving 13 bases between them. cDNA serving as the sequencing template came from extracted, reverse transcribed RNA. TCRdb's copy holds only in-frame clones and misses some; the assay was immunoSEQ multiplex PCR. The table shows under 350,000 clones, with 55% to 70% occurring only once. Study results and limitations: Lesional scalp, notably in alopecia totalis/universalis, had clonality above that of normal scalp. Scalp clonality decreased significantly with tofacitinib, and so did expanded CD8+ clones among the top 100.

Concerning this clone itself: Its antigen is unknown.

The sequencing here drew on CD4+ T cells sorted from blood, taken at week 24, from a patient treated with tofacitinib. The source is a human donor with alopecia areata. The chain is built from TRBV5-1 and TRBJ1-1; D call uncertain. CDR3 loop: CASSLGAEEEAFF. The CDR3 DNA reads TGCGCCAGCAGCTTAGGTGCCGAGGAGGAAGCTTTCTTT.